This entry lists 23 T cell receptor beta chains sequenced from one sample in a study of cytomegalovirus exposure and HLA in healthy donors. In the PCR, 60 Vbeta and 13 Jbeta primers were used. The table came from immunoSEQ multiplex PCR; TCRdb's copy has only in-frame clones and leaves some out. Of 140,000 to 150,000 clones detected, 84% appear once; the ten largest clones hold approximately 2.7%. The specimen sequenced was PBMCs. Every receptor here comes from a boy aged 2-9 years in good health and CMV-seronegative.

The CDR3 nucleotides read TGTGCCAGCCATACAGAAGCCCAAGAGACCCAGTACTTC. Amino acid sequence: CASHTEAQETQYF. The chain recombines TRBV6-1 with TRBJ2-5, with D unclear. This CDR3 comprises 13 residues. V was cut by 8 bases and J by 1 base, with 11 bases left in between. Germline CDR1 reads MNHNS; CDR2 reads SASEGT.

This clone was seen more than once but under ten times. This chain connects TRBV12-5 to TRBJ1-2; D unclear. The germline V gene encodes CDR1 LGHNT and CDR2 FRNRAP. The CDR3 length is 10 residues. V lost 4 bases to trimming and J lost 7 bases, with 4 bases between them. The CDR3 reads CASGSSGYTF. The CDR3 DNA follows: TGTGCTAGTGGTTCATCTGGCTACACCTTC.

This chain connects TRBV4-3 to TRBJ2-1, with D possibly TRBD2 on 5 matching bases. The CDR3 runs 12 residues. Germline V gene data show CDR1 as LGHNA and CDR2 as YSLEER. Trimming cost V 0 bases and J 9 bases, with 6 bases left between them. The CDR3 spells CASSQDRGEQFF. In nucleotides, the CDR3 is TGCGCCAGCAGCCAAGACCGGGGTGAGCAGTTCTTC.

The V gene is TRBV6-5, the J gene TRBJ1-5; tentative D call: TRBD1 (6 bases). Germline V gives CDR1 MNHEY, CDR2 SVGAGI. V was trimmed by 6 bases and J by 2 bases, leaving 8 bases between them. The CDR3 is 13 residues long. CDR3 DNA: TGTGCCAGCAGGCCAGGGGGCAATCAGCCCCAGCATTTT. This translates into CASRPGGNQPQHF.

The chain couples TRBV7-9 to TRBJ1-4; possible D gene TRBD1, 6 bases. CDR1 is SEHNR and CDR2 is FQNEAQ in the germline V gene (reference sequence). The V gene lost 7 bases and the J gene lost 5 bases, with 17 bases spanning the gap. CDR3 size: 15 residues. The CDR3 DNA follows: TGTGCCAGCACCTCCGAGGGGGTGGGGAATGAAAAACTGTTTTTT. This translates into CASTSEGVGNEKLFF.

The V gene is TRBV29-1, the J gene TRBJ1-4; the D gene is possibly TRBD1 (5 bases). The V gene's germline CDR1 is SQVTM and CDR2 ANQGSEA. This CDR3 has 13 amino acids. V lost 7 bases, J lost 5 bases, and 14 bases lay in between. For the CDR3, the DNA is TGCAGCGCGCAAAGGGGTGGAAATGAAAAACTGTTTTTT. Protein sequence: CSAQRGGNEKLFF.

The chain joins TRBV15 to TRBJ2-7; 7 nucleotides line up with TRBD2. Per the germline V gene, CDR1 is LNHNV and CDR2 is YYDKDF (reference sequence). J was trimmed by 3 bases and V by 4 bases; bases with no gene match: 6. The CDR3 has 14 residues. CDR3 protein: CATSKGGSRYEQYF. The CDR3 DNA reads as TGTGCCACCAGCAAAGGCGGGAGTCGCTACGAGCAGTACTTC.

The V and J genes are TRBV6-5 and TRBJ2-7; 8 bases map to TRBD1. Germline CDR1 and CDR2: MNHEY and SVGAGI. V lost 6 bases and J lost 0; bases outside the gene matches: 4. The CDR3 totals 14 residues. The CDR3 DNA reads TGTGCCAGCAGCTGGGACAGGAGCTCCTACGAGCAGTACTTC. Translation gives CASSWDRSSYEQYF.

The chain joins TRBV11-2 to TRBJ2-7; the match to TRBD1 covers 8 bases. CDR1 and CDR2 (germline): SGHAT, FQNNGV. J gave up 5 bases and V 8 bases, and 8 bases lay outside the gene matches. The CDR3 length is 13 residues. The CDR3 here is CASGRTGNHEQYF. DNA of the CDR3: TGTGCCAGCGGAAGGACAGGGAACCACGAGCAGTACTTC.

The rearrangement joins TRBV18 to TRBJ2-7, with D hard to call. The CDR3 has 16 residues. Germline CDR1 is KGHSH and CDR2 is LQKENI. The germline V and J ends were trimmed by 6 bases and 7 bases, with 25 bases remaining between them. CDR3 residues: CASSLLPPRVLREQYF. Written as DNA, the CDR3 is TGTGCCAGCTCCCTGCTCCCACCCCGGGTTCTTAGGGAGCAGTACTTC.

The chain links TRBV11-2 to TRBJ1-4; D gene ambiguous. V was cut by 3 bases and J by 6 bases, with 8 bases left in between. The germline V gene encodes CDR1 SGHAT and CDR2 FQNNGV. The CDR3 has 13 amino acids. The DNA of the CDR3 is TGTGCCAGCAGCTTGTACAGAGATGAAAAACTGTTTTTT. It translates to CASSLYRDEKLFF.

This clone has more than one count but fewer than ten. At the DNA level, this CDR3 is encoded by other sequences in the same sample as well. The chain carries TRBV11-2 and TRBJ2-5; maybe TRBD1 (6 bases). Trimming stripped 3 bases from V and 2 bases from J, with 10 bases between. The CDR3 totals 14 residues. Per germline, CDR1 SGHAT and CDR2 FQNNGV. The CDR3 here is CASSLGTGQETQYF. The CDR3 DNA sequence: TGTGCCAGCAGCTTGGGTACAGGGCAAGAGACCCAGTACTTC.

CDR3: CASLRTSGKHYEQYF. DNA of the CDR3: TGTGCCAGCTTAAGGACTAGCGGGAAACACTACGAGCAGTACTTC. The chain recombines TRBV2 with TRBJ2-7; TRBD2 matches at 12 bases. Germline V gives CDR1 SNHLY, CDR2 FYNNEI. V shed 8 bases and J 3 bases; nucleotides not matched to a gene: 8. CDR3 size: 15 residues.

The V gene is TRBV5-8, the J gene TRBJ1-1; D remains unclear. CDR1 SGHTS and CDR2 YDEGEE come from the germline V gene. The CDR3 contains 15 residues. The V gene lost 2 bases and the J gene lost 1 base, with 12 bases spanning the gap. DNA for the CDR3: TGTGCCAGCAGCTTCGCGGGCTGGGAGAACACTGAAGCTTTCTTT. This codes for CASSFAGWENTEAFF.

This chain links TRBV7-9 with TRBJ2-3, with TRBD2 matching 8 bases. The junction had 12 bases not matched to a gene; V was cut back by 1 base and J by 0 bases. The germline CDR1 and CDR2 sequences are SEHNR and FQNEAQ (reference sequence). The CDR3 is made up of 19 amino acids. In nucleotides, the CDR3 is TGTGCCAGCAGCTTAGGTACCGGGACTAGGTCCTCTAGCACAGATACGCAGTATTTT. It specifies CASSLGTGTRSSSTDTQYF.

The V and J genes are TRBV4-1 and TRBJ2-3; 8 bases match TRBD2. CDR1 is MGHRA and CDR2 is YSYEKL in the germline V gene. The length of the CDR3 is 17 residues. Losses at the gene ends were 4 bases for V and 0 bases for J; bases not matched to a gene: 9. The CDR3 DNA reads as TGCGCCAGCAGCCGAGGAAAGACTAGCGCTAGCACAGATACGCAGTATTTT. Its translation is CASSRGKTSASTDTQYF.

V is TRBV11-2 and J is TRBJ1-2, with TRBD1 as a possible D gene (5 bases). With 5 bases removed from V and 4 bases from J, the gap between germline ends came to 14 bases. The CDR3 is 14 amino acids. Germline CDR1 and CDR2: SGHAT and FQNNGV. The CDR3 sequence: CASSLNQGSYGYTF. In nucleotides, the CDR3 is TGTGCCAGCAGCCTAAACCAGGGTTCCTATGGCTACACCTTC.

The chain links TRBV5-6 to TRBJ1-1, with a weak D call TRBD1 (5 bases). The CDR3 runs 12 residues. The V gene lost 4 bases and the J gene lost 4 bases, with 8 bases spanning the gap. Germline assignment: CDR1 SGHDT and CDR2 YYEEEE. CDR3 bases: TGTGCCAGCAGCCAGGGTATCACTGAAGCTTTCTTT. Translation gives CASSQGITEAFF.

Here the CDR3 DNA reads TGTGCCAGCAGCCTTGAGGTCGACGGATACGAGCAGTACTTC. As protein: CASSLEVDGYEQYF. The chain uses TRBV7-9 and TRBJ2-7, with D hard to call. This CDR3 is built from 14 residues. Germline V gene data show CDR1 as SEHNR and CDR2 as FQNEAQ (reference sequence). The V end lost 5 bases, the J end lost 4 bases, and 15 bases lay between the germline ends.

In this sample, this clone turned up once. This rearrangement joins TRBV5-8 to TRBJ1-1; D possibly corresponds to TRBD1 (5 bases). Trimming took off 3 bases at V and 11 bases at J, with 23 bases between the two ends. Germline CDR1 SGHTS, CDR2 YDEGEE. The CDR3 is made up of 15 amino acids. This CDR3 is CASSSRGSTRWGAFF. The CDR3 DNA is TGTGCCAGCAGCTCCCGGGGGAGTACGCGGTGGGGCGCTTTCTTT. The whole variable domain, filled in from reference TRBV5-8 and TRBJ1-1, reads EAGVTQSPTHLIKTRGQQATLRCSPISGHTSVYWYQQALGLGLQFLLWYDEGEERNRGNFPPRFSGRQFPNYSSELNVNALELEDSALYLCASSSRGSTRWGAFFGQGTRLTVV.

The chain employs TRBV4-1 and TRBJ2-5, with D perhaps TRBD2 (6 bases). With the DNA end fitting TRBJ2-7 better, the J assignment may be wrong. This CDR3 comprises 14 residues. In germline, CDR1 is MGHRA, CDR2 YSYEKL. The CDR3 sequence: CASSQGLSGDEQYF. CDR3 bases: TGCGCCAGCAGCCAAGGGCTGTCGGGAGACGAGCAGTACTTC.

The chain uses TRBV27 and TRBJ2-5; D perhaps matches TRBD2 (5 bases). CDR1 MNHEY and CDR2 SMNVEV come from the germline V gene (reference sequence). The CDR3 has 13 amino acids. V dropped 6 bases and J dropped 4 bases, with 12 bases sitting between them. Written as DNA, the CDR3 is TGTGCCAGCAGCCGAGCGGTTGGAGAGACCCAGTACTTC. It yields the protein CASSRAVGETQYF.

The rearrangement joins TRBV12-5 to TRBJ1-4; TRBD1 aligns across 7 bases. The CDR3 has 18 amino acids. CDR1 and CDR2 (germline): LGHNT, FRNRAP. V was clipped by 4 bases and J by 3 bases; unmatched bases: 14. CDR3 DNA sequence: TGTGCTAGTGGTTCTGGTCAGGCCCCGGGACAGTCTAATGAAAAACTGTTTTTT. It is translated as CASGSGQAPGQSNEKLFF. Complete variable domain (other parts from reference TRBV12-5 and TRBJ1-4): DARVTQTPRHKVTEMGQEVTMRCQPILGHNTVFWYRQTMMQGLELLAYFRNRAPLDDSGMPKDRFSAEMPDATLATLKIQPSEPRDSAVYFCASGSGQAPGQSNEKLFFGSGTQLSVL.